A single sample gave rise to the 9 T cell receptor beta chains below, sequenced in a study of CD8 T cells in Susac syndrome. Reverse transcription of roughly 0.5 to 1 ug RNA was carried out with random hexamers. TCRdb re-derived calls from the immunoSEQ multiplex PCR reads in MiXCR, one entry per CDR3 protein. The data hold 65,000 to 80,000 distinct CDR3 sequences, with roughly 90% observed a single time. Input material: CD8+ T cells from PBMCs. These receptors all come from a human donor with multiple sclerosis.

This clonotype appeared a single time. The chain joins TRBV2 to TRBJ1-3; D not certain. Germline V gene data show CDR1 as SNHLY and CDR2 as FYNNEI. The V end was cut by 6 bases, the J end by 0 bases, with 15 bases between. The CDR3 extends over 16 amino acids. The CDR3 loop reads CASSDGPIFSGNTIYF. CDR3 coding DNA: TGTGCCAGCAGCGATGGACCGATTTTCTCTGGAAACACCATATATTTT. Full variable domain (remainder filled in from reference TRBV2 and TRBJ1-3): EPEVTQTPSHQVTQMGQEVILRCVPISNHLYFYWYRQILGQKVEFLVSFYNNEISEKSEIFDDQFSVERPDGSNFTLKIRSTKLEDSAMYFCASSDGPIFSGNTIYFGEGSWLTVV.

The chain uses TRBV12-3 or TRBV12-4 and TRBJ2-2; 9 bases map to TRBD1. This CDR3 is 15 amino acids long. The junction had 3 bases not matched to a gene; V was cut back by 2 bases and J by 5 bases. The CDR3 spells CASSLWDRATGELFF. As DNA, the CDR3 is TGTGCCAGCAGTTTATGGGACAGGGCTACCGGGGAGCTGTTTTTT.

The sample holds one count of this clonotype. V is TRBV27 and J is TRBJ2-5; either TRBD1 or TRBD2 may fit D (5 bases each). V lost 9 bases and J lost 2, with 19 bases in between. The CDR3 is made up of 15 amino acids. Per the germline V gene, CDR1 is MNHEY and CDR2 is SMNVEV (reference sequence). The CDR3 nucleotides read TGTGCCAGACCCCGGGGCAACCCCACTCAAGAGACCCAGTACTTC. Its translation: CARPRGNPTQETQYF.

V is TRBV20-1 and J is TRBJ2-7; TRBD1 matches 10 bases. This CDR3 is 16 amino acids long. Germline CDR1 is DFQATT and CDR2 is SNEGSKA (reference sequence). The junction had 11 bases not matched to a gene; V was cut back by 1 base and J by 5 bases. CDR3 bases: TGCAGTGCTAGAGGGGTGGGACAGGGGAGGAAAAACGAGCAGTACTTC. Translating gives CSARGVGQGRKNEQYF.

The chain joins TRBV29-1 to TRBJ2-1; 9 bases match TRBD1. The CDR3 consists of 12 residues. V shed 5 bases, J shed 7 bases, and the junction held 3 bases outside the gene matches. Germline V gives CDR1 SQVTM, CDR2 ANQGSEA. In nucleotides, the CDR3 is TGCAGCGTTTCCGGGACAGGGAATGAGCAGTTCTTC. Translated, it gives CSVSGTGNEQFF.

V is TRBV28 and J is TRBJ2-7; 9 nucleotides match TRBD2. CDR3 length: 14 residues. Trimming at V came to 6 bases and at J to 1 base, leaving 4 bases not matched to a gene. Looked up from germline, CDR1 is MDHEN and CDR2 is SYDVKM. CDR3 protein: CASRNSGGSYEQYF. The CDR3 DNA is TGTGCCAGCAGGAATAGCGGGGGATCCTACGAGCAGTACTTC.

The chain uses TRBV12-3 or TRBV12-4 and TRBJ1-2, with 10 nucleotides matching TRBD1. The J segment lost 8 bases and the V segment lost 6 bases, leaving 9 bases of the junction unmatched. The CDR3 has 14 amino acids. The CDR3 loop reads CASSSSGQGHGYTF. The DNA for the CDR3 is TGTGCCAGCAGCTCGTCGGGACAGGGGCACGGCTACACCTTC.

The chain is built from TRBV2 and TRBJ2-7; D gene uncertain. CDR3 size: 14 residues. Germline lookup yields CDR1 SNHLY and CDR2 FYNNEI. Deletions cut 7 bases from V and 0 bases from J, with 13 bases between. CDR3 amino acids: CASNPGRLSYEQYF. The CDR3 coding sequence is TGTGCCAGCAATCCAGGCCGACTCTCCTACGAGCAGTACTTC.

The rearrangement links TRBV20-1 to TRBJ1-2; 10 bases map to TRBD1. This CDR3 spans 13 amino acids. Germline values: CDR1 DFQATT, CDR2 SNEGSKA (reference sequence). Trimming at V came to 6 bases and at J to 3 bases, leaving 4 bases not matched to a gene. This CDR3 reads CSARTGGYYGYTF. For the CDR3, the DNA is TGCAGTGCCAGGACAGGGGGTTACTATGGCTACACCTTC.